This record looks at one TCR beta chain sequence and its context. As yet, its antigen is unknown. These data are taken from a study of blood T cells in healthy people across ages. Study-wide findings and caveats: Across the age range, TCR beta diversity per million T cells fell in a roughly linear way.

Next came a second PCR, run for about 6 to 11 cycles, which used a sample-barcoded 5' primer along with a J-beta primer mix. TCRdb re-analysed the 5' RACE reads in MiXCR, keeping a single row per CDR3 protein. In the table there are around 800,000 distinct CDR3 sequences, 35% to 60% of which are singletons. This TCR came from an elderly man in good health. Sequencing used blood.

CDR3 in amino acids: CASSPPGGRVQFF. The CDR3, as DNA: TGTGCCAGCTCACCACCGGGAGGGCGCGTACAGTTCTTC. This sequence joins TRBV18 and TRBJ2-1; 7 positions agree with TRBD2. CDR1 and CDR2 from the germline V gene are KGHSH and LQKENI. Unmatched junction bases numbered 6, after V lost 0 bases and J lost 13 bases. This CDR3 region has 13 residues. The variable domain in full, with the rest retrieved from reference TRBV18 and TRBJ2-1, is NAGVMQNPRHLVRRRGQEARLRCSPMKGHSHVYWYRQLPEEGLKFMVYLQKENIIDESGMPKERFSAEFPKEGPSILRIQQVVRGDSAAYFCASSPPGGRVQFFGPGTRLTVL.